These 16 T cell receptor beta chains came from one sample sequenced in a study of blood T cells in healthy people across ages. With a J-beta primer mix and a sample-barcoded 5' primer, a second PCR ran about 7 to 11 cycles. TCRdb used MiXCR to reprocess the 5' RACE reads, holding one entry per CDR3 protein. The sample shows roughly 570,000 distinct CDR3 sequences, roughly 29% of them seen only once. The sequenced sample consisted of blood. Receptor source: a woman in her 70s in good health.

The table lists this clonotype with a few counts. The V and J genes are TRBV27 and TRBJ2-7, with 8 positions matching TRBD2. Germline assignment: CDR1 MNHEY and CDR2 SMNVEV (reference sequence). V dropped 4 bases and J dropped 0; count of bases not matched to a gene: 5. The CDR3 extends over 15 amino acids. CDR3 nucleotides: TGTGCCAGCAGTTCGGCCGGGACTAGCTCCTACGAGCAGTACTTC. Amino acids: CASSSAGTSSYEQYF.

The sample holds many counts of this clonotype. The chain uses TRBV11-3 and TRBJ1-2; D gene uncertain. Trimming cost V 1 base and J 0 bases, with 6 bases left between them. The CDR3 spans 14 residues. In germline, CDR1 is SGHNT, CDR2 YENEEA. The CDR3 bases are TGTGCCAGCAGCTTAGCAGGCTCTAACTATGGCTACACCTTC. Translated, it gives CASSLAGSNYGYTF.

The gene calls are TRBV11-3 and TRBJ2-5; 10 bases fit TRBD2. The DNA end is more similar to TRBJ2-7, so the J call may be wrong. Germline V gene data show CDR1 as SGHNT and CDR2 as YENEEA. The CDR3 has 15 amino acids. The CDR3 sequence is CASSSGTSETSEQYF. CDR3 sequence (DNA): TGTGCCAGCAGCTCAGGGACTAGCGAGACTTCCGAGCAGTACTTC.

This clonotype was observed a few times. The gene calls are TRBV3-1 and TRBJ1-1; D possibly corresponds to TRBD1 (6 bases). The germline V and J ends were trimmed by 1 base and 4 bases, with 10 bases remaining between them. CDR1 LGHDT and CDR2 YNNKEL come from the germline V gene (reference sequence). This CDR3 spans 14 amino acids. This CDR3 reads CASSQGGGGTEAFF. The CDR3 nucleotides are TGTGCCAGCAGCCAAGGCGGGGGCGGCACTGAAGCTTTCTTT.

This chain connects TRBV4-3 to TRBJ1-2, with 7 bases aligning to TRBD1. The CDR3 covers 17 residues. CDR1 LGHNA and CDR2 YSLEER come from the germline V gene. V lost 0 bases, J lost 4 bases, and 11 bases stayed unmatched. CDR3 protein: CASSQEGVTGWGYGYTF. The CDR3 coding sequence is TGCGCCAGCAGCCAAGAGGGGGTGACAGGGTGGGGCTATGGCTACACCTTC.

V is TRBV7-2 and J is TRBJ1-6; D is perhaps TRBD1 (5 bases). Trimming removed 5 bases from V and 14 bases from J, with 28 bases in between. CDR3 size: 17 residues. The germline V gene has CDR1 SGHTA and CDR2 FQGNSA. CDR3 nucleotides: TGTGCCAGCAGCACCCGCTTAGGTGGAGGGGAGGTTAGGACCCTCCACTTT. Protein sequence: CASSTRLGGGEVRTLHF. Combining the CDR3 with reference TRBV7-2 and TRBJ1-6 gives the whole variable domain GAGVSQSPSNKVTEKGKDVELRCDPISGHTALYWYRQSLGQGLEFLIYFQGNSAPDKSGLPSDRFSAERTGGSVSTLTIQRTQQEDSAVYLCASSTRLGGGEVRTLHFGNGTRLTVT.

The chain links TRBV6-5 to TRBJ2-3; D gene ambiguous. The CDR3 covers 13 residues. V lost 6 bases and J lost 1, with 8 bases in between. Germline V gene lookup returns CDR1 MNHEY and CDR2 SVGAGI. The CDR3 region is CASRVDGTDTQYF. DNA of the CDR3: TGTGCCAGCAGAGTAGACGGCACAGATACGCAGTATTTT.

This chain uses TRBV29-1 with TRBJ2-7, with 7 nucleotides matching TRBD1. Germline lookup yields CDR1 SQVTM and CDR2 ANQGSEA. The CDR3 has 13 amino acids. V was pared by 6 bases and J by 0 bases, with 5 bases of the junction left unmatched. This CDR3 is CSVVTGNSYEQYF. The CDR3 DNA is TGCAGCGTAGTGACAGGGAACTCCTACGAGCAGTACTTC.

This chain joins TRBV7-2 and TRBJ2-3; D is uncertain. V lost 7 bases to trimming and J lost 8 bases, with 10 bases between them. CDR1 is SGHTA, CDR2 FQGNSA, per germline. The CDR3 covers 11 residues. This CDR3 reads CASNLVGTQYF. The CDR3 DNA reads as TGTGCCAGCAACTTGGTTGGTACGCAGTATTTT.

The gene calls are TRBV20-1 and TRBJ2-1; 8 positions agree with TRBD2. Trimming took 5 bases from V and 5 from J; bases not matched to a gene: 5. Germline V gives CDR1 DFQATT, CDR2 SNEGSKA (reference sequence). This CDR3 is built from 13 residues. The CDR3 coding sequence is TGCAGTGCTGTCCCGACTAGCGACAATGAGCAGTTCTTC. This translates into CSAVPTSDNEQFF.

J is TRBJ1-2 and V is TRBV6-6; 7 positions match TRBD1. The germline V gene encodes CDR1 MNHNY and CDR2 SVGAGI (reference sequence). The CDR3 has 15 residues. V trimming: 5 bases; J trimming: 10 bases; junction bases outside the gene matches: 16. Here the CDR3 reads CASSPRTGPRIAYTF. CDR3 in DNA: TGTGCCAGCAGTCCTCGGACAGGACCAAGAATTGCCTACACCTTC.

In regard to this clonotype: No conserved phenylalanine or tryptophan ends this CDR3, so it is likely a read error. V gene TRBV25-1 combines with J gene TRBJ1-5; no clear D gene. CDR1 and CDR2 (germline): MGHDK, SYGVNS. The CDR3 has 15 amino acids. V gave up 2 bases and J gave up 0 bases, with 8 bases separating them. CDR3 sequence reads: CASSELSDSNQPQHL. The DNA of the CDR3 is TGTGCCAGCAGTGAACTCAGCGATAGCAATCAGCCCCAGCATCTT.

This clonotype was seen only a few times. The gene calls are TRBV10-3 and TRBJ2-3, with 12 bases identical to TRBD2. The CDR3 loop spans 14 amino acids. V shed 10 bases, J shed 5 bases, and the junction held 7 bases outside the gene matches. Germline values: CDR1 ENHRY, CDR2 SYGVKD. The CDR3 region is CATRTSGAQDTQYF. Written as DNA, the CDR3 is TGTGCCACACGGACTAGCGGGGCCCAAGATACGCAGTATTTT.

This clonotype was seen only a few times. The V and J genes are TRBV9 and TRBJ2-5; tentative D call: TRBD2 (5 bases). V lost 0 bases to trimming and J lost 4 bases, with 13 bases between them. The CDR3 is 15 amino acids. Germline loops: CDR1 SGDLS, CDR2 YYNGEE. Here the CDR3 DNA reads TGTGCCAGCAGCGTAGGGCCGGGGAACGTAGAGACCCAGTACTTC. It translates to CASSVGPGNVETQYF.

This clonotype was picked up many times. CDR3 DNA sequence: TGCAGCGCTGATTTAGCCTTGAACACTGAAGCTTTCTTT. It encodes CSADLALNTEAFF. The chain has TRBV29-1 and TRBJ1-1, with no clear D. The V end lost 7 bases, the J end lost 0 bases, and 12 bases lay between the germline ends. The CDR3 totals 13 residues. Germline assignment: CDR1 SQVTM and CDR2 ANQGSEA.

For this clonotype: One end of the junction is discordant with germline, which a read error may explain. This CDR3 is CVSSLASGASYEQYF. The CDR3 DNA reads TGTGTCAGCAGCTTAGCTAGCGGGGCCTCCTACGAGCAGTACTTC. The chain joins TRBV11-2 to TRBJ2-7; 9 bases fit TRBD2. Germline lookup yields CDR1 SGHAT and CDR2 FQNNGV. This CDR3 region has 15 residues. The full variable domain, rest sourced from reference TRBV11-2 and TRBJ2-7, is EAGVAQSPRYKIIEKRQSVAFWCNPISGHATLYWYQQILGQGPKLLIQFQNNGVVDDSQLPKDRFSAERLKGVDSTLKIQPAKLEDSAVYLCVSSLASGASYEQYFGPGTRLTVT.